Listed below are T cell receptor beta chains from one sample, sequenced in a study of cytomegalovirus exposure and HLA in healthy donors. Repertoires were generated with immunoSEQ multiplex PCR, while TCRdb's copy carries only in-frame clones and drops some. The data contain about 130,000 clones, around 70% of them singletons. The sequenced sample was PBMCs. The receptors were sampled from a man aged 25 to 45 in good health and CMV-seronegative. The CDR3 runs from the conserved cysteine through the conserved F or W. D genes are given only for firm matches. Size is omitted from some rows. Given values are once, few, many or a class for expanded clones.

few	TRBJ2-3	TRBV30	TRBD2	TGTGCCTGGAGTGGGGGCGGGAGGGAGACAGATACGCAGTATTTT	CAWSGGGRETDTQYF
.	TRBJ2-5	TRBV20-1	.	TGCAGTGGAATCCCCGGGGAGACCCAGTACTTC	CSGIPGETQYF
.	TRBJ2-3	TRBV29-1	TRBD2	TGCAGCCTCCAGCGGGGGTCCCTGGATACGCAGTATTTT	CSLQRGSLDTQYF
.	TRBJ2-5	TRBV19	.	TGTGCCAGTAGTCTCCAACTCCAAGAGACCCAGTACTTC	CASSLQLQETQYF
.	TRBJ1-2	TRBV7-6	.	TGTGCCAGCAGCTTAGCCTCAGGGGACTATGGCTACACCTTC	CASSLASGDYGYTF
.	TRBJ2-1	TRBV9	.	TGTGCCAGCAGCGTAGCCGGCAATGAGCAGTTCTTC	CASSVAGNEQFF
.	TRBJ2-7	TRBV4-1	.	TGCGCCAGCAGCCAAGCAGGGGTAGGCGAGCAGTACTTC	CASSQAGVGEQYF
.	TRBJ2-5	TRBV5-4	TRBD2	TGTGCCAGCAGCTTTTTAGCGGGAGGGCCGAGGGAGACCCAGTACTTC	CASSFLAGGPRETQYF
.	TRBJ1-1	TRBV7-2	.	TGTGCCAGCAGCTTAGGATTACGGACTTTATTT	CASSLGLRTLF
.	TRBJ2-1	TRBV7-2	TRBD1	TGTGCCAGCAGCTTAGTCCCGGACAGGGCTCGCAATGAGCAGTTCTTC	CASSLVPDRARNEQFF
.	TRBJ1-4	TRBV21-1	.	TGTGCCAGCAGCAAAATCCCTTTTCGTGGGGGAAGGGAGGGTAATGAAAAACTGTTTTTT	CASSKIPFRGGREGNEKLFF
.	TRBJ2-7	TRBV28	.	TGTGCCTCTATCCGGGGGACTGACGGCGAGCAGTACTTC	CASIRGTDGEQYF
.	TRBJ2-1	TRBV2	.	TGTGCCAGCAGTGAAGCGTACGGACAGCCCAATGAGCAGTTCTTC	CASSEAYGQPNEQFF
.	TRBJ2-3	TRBV9	TRBD1	TGTGCCAGCAGCGTAGAGGGCAGGGGGCCCACAGATACGCAGTATTTT	CASSVEGRGPTDTQYF
.	TRBJ1-6	TRBV7-6	.	TGTGCCAGCAGAAACAGAAATTCACCCCTCCACTTT	CASRNRNSPLHF
.	TRBJ2-5	TRBV9	.	TGTGCCAGCAGCGTAGGTCCAGGAAAGGGGGAGACCCAGTACTTC	CASSVGPGKGETQYF
.	TRBJ2-7	TRBV4-3	TRBD1	TGCGCCAGCAGTCAGGGGGGACAGGGTTCCTACGAGCAGTACTTC	CASSQGGQGSYEQYF
.	TRBJ2-1	TRBV11-1	TRBD2	TGTGCCAGCAGCCGCCGTCGACTAGCGGGAGACGAGCAGTTCTTC	CASSRRRLAGDEQFF
.	TRBJ1-1	TRBV2	.	TGTGCCAGCAGCTGGGTTGTGGGAGGATCCAATGAAGCTTTCTTT	CASSWVVGGSNEAFF
.	TRBJ1-2	TRBV11-2	.	TGTGCCAGCAGCCCGGACAGATGGGGCCTCTATGGCTACACCTTC	CASSPDRWGLYGYTF
once	TRBJ1-5	TRBV9	.	TGTGCCAGCAGCGCCTCAGGGAATCAGCCCCAGCATTTT	CASSASGNQPQHF
few	TRBJ1-1	TRBV7-6	TRBD1	TGTGCCAGCAGCACTGGGACAGAGAACACTGAAGCTTTCTTT	CASSTGTENTEAFF
.	TRBJ2-3	TRBV5-4	.	TGTGCCAGCAGCTTTGAGCTAGCGAACACAGATACGCAGTATTTT	CASSFELANTDTQYF
.	TRBJ1-1	TRBV2	.	TGTGCCAGCAGTGGCGCAGGGGTTAACACTGAAGCTTTCTTT	CASSGAGVNTEAFF
.	TRBJ1-5	TRBV6-6	.	TGTGCCAGCAGCCACGGGGGGCCCAATCAGCCCCAGCATTTT	CASSHGGPNQPQHF
.	TRBJ2-7	TRBV6-6	.	TGTGCCAGCAGTTACTTTTCAATGGCCCCCAACTACGAGCAGTACTTC	CASSYFSMAPNYEQYF
.	TRBJ2-7	TRBV5-1	.	TGCGCCAGCAGCTTGGAGGGGCCGGAATACGAGCAGTACTTC	CASSLEGPEYEQYF
few	TRBJ1-4	TRBV7-2	TRBD1	TGTGCCAGCAGCGTCACCGGGACAGGGGGCTTGGAACTGTTTTTT	CASSVTGTGGLELFF